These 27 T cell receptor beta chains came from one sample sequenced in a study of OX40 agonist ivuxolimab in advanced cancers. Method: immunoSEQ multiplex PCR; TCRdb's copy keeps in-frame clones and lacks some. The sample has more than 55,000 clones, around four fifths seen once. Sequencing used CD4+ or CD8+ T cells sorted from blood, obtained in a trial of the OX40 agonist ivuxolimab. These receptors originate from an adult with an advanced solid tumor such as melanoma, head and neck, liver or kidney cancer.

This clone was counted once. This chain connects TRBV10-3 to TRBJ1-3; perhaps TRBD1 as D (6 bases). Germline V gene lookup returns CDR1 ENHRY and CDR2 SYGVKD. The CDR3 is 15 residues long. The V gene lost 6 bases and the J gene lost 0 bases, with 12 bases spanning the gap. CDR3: CAISGTPSSGNTIYF. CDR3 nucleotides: TGTGCCATCAGCGGGACACCAAGCTCTGGAAACACCATATATTTT.

This chain's CDR3 is CASSYAHEQFF. The CDR3 DNA reads as TGTGCCAGCAGTTACGCGCATGAGCAGTTCTTC. The chain recombines TRBV6-6 with TRBJ2-1, with no clear D. Germline V gene data show CDR1 as MNHNY and CDR2 as SVGAGI (reference sequence). Trimming removed 2 bases from V and 8 bases from J, with 4 bases in between. CDR3 length: 11 amino acids.

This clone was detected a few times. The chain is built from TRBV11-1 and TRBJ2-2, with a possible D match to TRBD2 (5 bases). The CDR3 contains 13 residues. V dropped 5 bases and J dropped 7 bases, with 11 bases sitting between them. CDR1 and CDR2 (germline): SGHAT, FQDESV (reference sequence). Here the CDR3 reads CASSPTGIGELFF. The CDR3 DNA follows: TGTGCCAGCAGCCCAACGGGGATCGGGGAGCTGTTTTTT.

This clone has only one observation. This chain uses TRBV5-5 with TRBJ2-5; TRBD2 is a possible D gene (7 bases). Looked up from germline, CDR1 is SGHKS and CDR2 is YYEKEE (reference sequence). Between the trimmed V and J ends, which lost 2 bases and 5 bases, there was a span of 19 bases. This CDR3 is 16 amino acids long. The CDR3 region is CASSFGGGRVSETQYF. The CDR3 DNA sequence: TGTGCCAGCAGCTTTGGGGGGGGCCGGGTATCGGAGACCCAGTACTTC.

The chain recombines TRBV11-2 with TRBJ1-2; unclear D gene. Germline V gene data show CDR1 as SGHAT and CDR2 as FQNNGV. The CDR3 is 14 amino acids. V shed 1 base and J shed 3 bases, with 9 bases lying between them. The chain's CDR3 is CASSLAGIDYGYTF. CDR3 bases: TGTGCCAGCAGCTTAGCCGGCATTGACTATGGCTACACCTTC.

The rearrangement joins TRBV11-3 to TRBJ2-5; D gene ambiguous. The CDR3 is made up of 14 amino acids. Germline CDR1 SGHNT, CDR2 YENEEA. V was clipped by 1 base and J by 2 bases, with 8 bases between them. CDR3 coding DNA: TGTGCCAGCAGCTTAGGTGGTCGGCAAGAGACCCAGTACTTC. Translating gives CASSLGGRQETQYF. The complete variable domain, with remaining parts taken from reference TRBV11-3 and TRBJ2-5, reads EAGVVQSPRYKIIEKKQPVAFWCNPISGHNTLYWYLQNLGQGPELLIRYENEEAVDDSQLPKDRFSAERLKGVDSTLKIQPAELGDSAVYLCASSLGGRQETQYFGPGTRLLVL.

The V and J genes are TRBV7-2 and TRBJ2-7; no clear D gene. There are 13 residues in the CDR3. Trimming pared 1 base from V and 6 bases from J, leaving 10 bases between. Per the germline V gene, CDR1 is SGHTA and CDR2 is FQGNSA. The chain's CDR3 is CASSLVFPPEQYF. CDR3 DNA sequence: TGTGCCAGCAGCTTAGTGTTCCCCCCCGAGCAGTACTTC.

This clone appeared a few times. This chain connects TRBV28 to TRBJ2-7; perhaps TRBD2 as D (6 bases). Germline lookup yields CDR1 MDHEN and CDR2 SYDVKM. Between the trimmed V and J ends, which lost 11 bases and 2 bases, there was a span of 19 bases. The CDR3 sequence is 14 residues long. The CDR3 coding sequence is TGTGCCGGTAGCTGGGGGGACGGCACCTACGAGCAGTACTTC. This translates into CAGSWGDGTYEQYF.

As DNA, the CDR3 is TGTGCCAGCAGTGAAGGGGGCAGGGACTATAATTCACCCCTCCACTTT. It encodes CASSEGGRDYNSPLHF. The chain recombines TRBV2 with TRBJ1-6; D possibly corresponds to TRBD1 (5 bases). The germline CDR1 and CDR2 sequences are SNHLY and FYNNEI. The CDR3 loop spans 16 amino acids. V was pared by 1 base and J by 3 bases, with 10 bases between.

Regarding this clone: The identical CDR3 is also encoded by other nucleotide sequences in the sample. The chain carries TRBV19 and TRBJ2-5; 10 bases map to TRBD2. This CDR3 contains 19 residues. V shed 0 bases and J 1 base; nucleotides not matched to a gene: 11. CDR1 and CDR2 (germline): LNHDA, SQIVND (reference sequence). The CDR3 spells CASSIDGLAGASSQETQYF. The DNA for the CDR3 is TGTGCCAGTAGTATAGACGGCCTAGCGGGGGCTTCGAGCCAAGAGACCCAGTACTTC.

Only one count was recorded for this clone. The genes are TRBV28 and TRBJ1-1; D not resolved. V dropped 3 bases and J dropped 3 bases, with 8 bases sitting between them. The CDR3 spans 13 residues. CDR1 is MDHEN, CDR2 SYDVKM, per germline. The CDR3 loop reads CASSLVGYTEAFF. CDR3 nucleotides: TGTGCCAGCAGTTTGGTAGGGTACACTGAAGCTTTCTTT.

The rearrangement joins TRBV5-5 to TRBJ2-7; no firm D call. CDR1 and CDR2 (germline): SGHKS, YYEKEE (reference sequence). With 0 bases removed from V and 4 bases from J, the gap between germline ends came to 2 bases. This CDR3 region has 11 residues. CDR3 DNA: TGTGCCAGCAGCTTGGGTTACGAGCAGTACTTC. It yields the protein CASSLGYEQYF.

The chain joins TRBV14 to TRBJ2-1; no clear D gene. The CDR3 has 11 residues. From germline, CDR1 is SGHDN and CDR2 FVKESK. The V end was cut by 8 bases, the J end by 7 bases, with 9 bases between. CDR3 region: CASGRTNEQFF. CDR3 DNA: TGTGCCAGCGGCCGCACTAATGAGCAGTTCTTC.

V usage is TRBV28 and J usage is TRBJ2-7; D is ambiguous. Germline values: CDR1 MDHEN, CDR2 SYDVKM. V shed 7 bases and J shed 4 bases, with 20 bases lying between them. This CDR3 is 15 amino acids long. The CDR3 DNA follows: TGTGCCAGCACCACGGCGGCGGCGGCGGAATACGAGCAGTACTTC. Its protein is CASTTAAAAEYEQYF.

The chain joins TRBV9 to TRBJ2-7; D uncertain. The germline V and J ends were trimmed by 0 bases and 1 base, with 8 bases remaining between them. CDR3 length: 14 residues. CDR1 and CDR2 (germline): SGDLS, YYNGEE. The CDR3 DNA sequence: TGTGCCAGCAGCGTAGGTGGCAGTTCCTACGAGCAGTACTTC. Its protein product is CASSVGGSSYEQYF.

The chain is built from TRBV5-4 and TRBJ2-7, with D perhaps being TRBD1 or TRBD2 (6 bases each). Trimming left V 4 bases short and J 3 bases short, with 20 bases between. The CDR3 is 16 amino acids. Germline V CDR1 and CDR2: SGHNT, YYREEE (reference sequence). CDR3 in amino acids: CASSPAGGRGSYEQYF. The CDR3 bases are TGTGCCAGCAGCCCGGCCGGGGGCAGGGGTAGCTACGAGCAGTACTTC.

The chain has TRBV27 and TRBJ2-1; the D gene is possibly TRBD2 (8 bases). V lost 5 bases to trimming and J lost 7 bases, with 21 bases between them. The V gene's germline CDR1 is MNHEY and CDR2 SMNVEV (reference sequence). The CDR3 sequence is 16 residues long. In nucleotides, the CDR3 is TGTGCCAGCAGTCCCCAGGGGGGCGGGAGGTTTAATGAGCAGTTCTTC. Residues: CASSPQGGGRFNEQFF.

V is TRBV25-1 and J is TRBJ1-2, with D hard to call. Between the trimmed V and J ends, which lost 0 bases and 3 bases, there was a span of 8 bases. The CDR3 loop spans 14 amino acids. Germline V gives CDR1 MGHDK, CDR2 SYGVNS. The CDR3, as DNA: TGTGCCAGCAGTGAATATGCAGTTCACTATGGCTACACCTTC. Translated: CASSEYAVHYGYTF.

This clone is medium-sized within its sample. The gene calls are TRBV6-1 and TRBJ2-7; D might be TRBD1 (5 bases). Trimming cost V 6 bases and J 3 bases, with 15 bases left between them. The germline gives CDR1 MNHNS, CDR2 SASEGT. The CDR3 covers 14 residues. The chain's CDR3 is CASSAGWGLYEQYF. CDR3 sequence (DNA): TGTGCCAGCAGCGCAGGGTGGGGCCTCTACGAGCAGTACTTC.

CDR3 residues: CASSYLGNGYTF. The CDR3 DNA is TGTGCCAGCAGTTATTTGGGGAATGGCTACACCTTC. J is TRBJ1-2 and V is TRBV6-6, with D unclear. This CDR3 region has 12 residues. Germline V gene lookup returns CDR1 MNHNY and CDR2 SVGAGI (reference sequence). V was pared by 3 bases and J by 6 bases, with 8 bases between.

CDR3 nucleotides: TGTGCCAGCGGCTGGGGGACAGGGAACACTGAAGCTTTCTTT. Residues: CASGWGTGNTEAFF. The chain employs TRBV28 and TRBJ1-1; 8 nucleotides match TRBD1. Looked up from germline, CDR1 is MDHEN and CDR2 is SYDVKM. The J segment lost 1 base and the V segment lost 8 bases, leaving 6 bases of the junction unmatched. The CDR3 covers 14 residues.

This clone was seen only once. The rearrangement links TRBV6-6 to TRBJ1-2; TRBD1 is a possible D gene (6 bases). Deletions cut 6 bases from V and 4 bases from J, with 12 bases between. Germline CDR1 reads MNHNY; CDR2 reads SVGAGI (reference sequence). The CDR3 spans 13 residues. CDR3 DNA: TGTGCCAGCAGCCCTCAAGGGGGCTATGGCTACACCTTC. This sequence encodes CASSPQGGYGYTF.

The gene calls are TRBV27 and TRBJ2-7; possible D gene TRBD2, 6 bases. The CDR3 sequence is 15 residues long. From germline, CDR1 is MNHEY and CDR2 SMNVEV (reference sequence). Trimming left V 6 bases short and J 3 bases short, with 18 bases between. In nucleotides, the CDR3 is TGTGCCAGCAGCCTAGGTGGGGGGATCAACTACGAGCAGTACTTC. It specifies CASSLGGGINYEQYF.

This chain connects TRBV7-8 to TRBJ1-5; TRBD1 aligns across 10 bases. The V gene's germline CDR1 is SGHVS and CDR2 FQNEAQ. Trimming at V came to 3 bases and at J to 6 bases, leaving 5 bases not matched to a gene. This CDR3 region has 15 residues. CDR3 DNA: TGTGCCAGCAGCTTCAGCGGGACAGGGGTTCAGCCCCAGCATTTT. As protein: CASSFSGTGVQPQHF.

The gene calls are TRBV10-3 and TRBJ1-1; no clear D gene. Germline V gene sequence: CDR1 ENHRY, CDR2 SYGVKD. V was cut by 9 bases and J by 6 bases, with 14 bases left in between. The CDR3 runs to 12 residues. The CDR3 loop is CAISWEGAEAFF. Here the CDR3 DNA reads TGTGCCATATCATGGGAGGGCGCTGAAGCTTTCTTT.

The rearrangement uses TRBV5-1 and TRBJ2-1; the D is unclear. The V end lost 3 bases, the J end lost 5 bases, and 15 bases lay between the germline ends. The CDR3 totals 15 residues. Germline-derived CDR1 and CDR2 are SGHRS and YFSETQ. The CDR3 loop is CASSWKHGFDNEQFF. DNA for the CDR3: TGCGCCAGCAGCTGGAAGCACGGCTTCGACAATGAGCAGTTCTTC.

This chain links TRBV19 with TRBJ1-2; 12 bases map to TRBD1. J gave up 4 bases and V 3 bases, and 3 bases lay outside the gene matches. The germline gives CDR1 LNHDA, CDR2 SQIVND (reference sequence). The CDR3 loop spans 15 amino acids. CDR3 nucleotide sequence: TGTGCCAGTAGTATCGGGACAGGGGGCGGCTATGGCTACACCTTC. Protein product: CASSIGTGGGYGYTF.